Listed below are T cell receptor beta chains from one sample, sequenced in a study of cytomegalovirus exposure and HLA in healthy donors. Method: immunoSEQ multiplex PCR; TCRdb's copy keeps in-frame clones and lacks some. This table holds about 160,000 clones, roughly four fifths found once. Sequencing input: PBMCs. The receptors were gathered from a woman in her fifties or sixties in good health and CMV-seropositive. The CDR3 runs from the conserved cysteine through the conserved F or W. A D gene is named only where the DNA matches it firmly. Size is omitted from some rows. Given values are once, few, many or a class for expanded clones.

TRBJ1-5 TRBV29-1 - - CSFSDGDQPQHF TGCAGCTTCTCTGACGGAGATCAGCCCCAGCATTTT
TRBJ2-7 TRBV11-2 many - CASSFGGSWEQYF TGTGCCAGCAGCTTCGGGGGTTCCTGGGAGCAGTACTTC
TRBJ1-1 TRBV7-6 - - CASSRGGQQNTEAFF TGTGCCAGCAGCCGAGGAGGACAGCAGAACACTGAAGCTTTCTTT
TRBJ2-3 TRBV5-1 - TRBD2 CASSRLAGGPVSPDTQYF TGCGCCAGCAGCCGACTAGCGGGGGGGCCTGTAAGTCCAGATACGCAGTATTTT
TRBJ2-5 TRBV6-5 once - CASSRGTQLGETQYF TGTGCCAGCAGTCGTGGGACTCAACTAGGGGAGACCCAGTACTTC
TRBJ1-5 TRBV6-5 - - CASSYSRVQPQHF TGTGCCAGCAGTTACTCGCGGGTTCAGCCCCAGCATTTT
TRBJ1-2 TRBV19 few - CASREGRALGTNYGYTF TGTGCCAGTAGGGAAGGGAGAGCCCTTGGGACAAACTATGGCTACACCTTC
TRBJ1-6 TRBV27 few TRBD1 CASSWGGQGSPLHF TGTGCCAGCAGTTGGGGGGGACAGGGGTCACCCCTCCACTTT
TRBJ1-1 TRBV27 - - CASKDDRGNTEAFF TGTGCCAGCAAGGATGACCGGGGGAACACTGAAGCTTTCTTT
TRBJ1-5 TRBV2 - - CASSAPFGGEYSNQPQHF TGTGCCAGCAGTGCCCCTTTTGGGGGGGAATATAGCAATCAGCCCCAGCATTTT
TRBJ1-4 TRBV9 - - CASSEGKHEKLFF TGTGCCAGCAGCGAGGGGAAGCATGAAAAACTGTTTTTT
TRBJ2-1 TRBV10-1 - - CASSESWQEQFF TGCGCCAGCAGTGAGTCGTGGCAAGAGCAGTTCTTC
TRBJ2-1 TRBV5-4 once - CASSPPDSDEQFF TGTGCCAGCAGCCCTCCAGACTCCGATGAGCAGTTCTTC
TRBJ2-5 TRBV10-3 - TRBD2 CAIRASGDHQETQYF TGTGCCATCAGGGCTAGCGGGGACCACCAAGAGACCCAGTACTTC
TRBJ1-3 TRBV19 - - CASTSEGPHSGNTIYF TGTGCCAGTACCTCGGAGGGGCCACACTCTGGAAACACCATATATTTT
TRBJ2-3 TRBV6-5 - - CASSYAWENTDTQYF TGTGCCAGCAGTTACGCTTGGGAGAACACAGATACGCAGTATTTT
TRBJ1-2 TRBV2 many - CASSDSAGYGYTF TGTGCCAGCAGTGATTCGGCGGGCTATGGCTACACCTTC
TRBJ1-4 TRBV15 - TRBD1 CASNRGTNEKLFF TGTGCCAGTAACAGGGGAACTAATGAAAAACTGTTTTTT
TRBJ1-6 TRBV7-9 - TRBD1 CASSSTGRTPLHF TGTGCCAGCAGTTCGACAGGGAGAACACCCCTCCACTTT
TRBJ2-7 TRBV6-5 - - CASSYSTRGYEQYF TGTGCCAGCAGTTACTCGACCAGGGGCTACGAGCAGTACTTC
TRBJ2-7 TRBV15 - TRBD1 CATTSQGAGEQYF TGTGCCACCACCTCCCAGGGGGCCGGCGAGCAGTACTTC
TRBJ2-7 TRBV5-1 - - CASSLGAPTSYEQYF TGCGCCAGCAGCTTGGGTGCCCCTACCTCCTACGAGCAGTACTTC
TRBJ1-2 TRBV5-4 once TRBD1 CASSRDSNYGYTF TGTGCCAGCAGCCGGGACAGCAACTATGGCTACACCTTC
TRBJ2-4 TRBV18 - TRBD1 CASSPGTGENIQYF TGTGCCAGCTCACCAGGGACAGGGGAAAACATTCAGTACTTC
TRBJ2-4 TRBV5-1 - - CASSLAGENIQYF TGCGCCAGCAGCTTGGCCGGGGAGAACATTCAGTACTTC
TRBJ2-1 TRBV9 - - CASSVGSLVTYNEQFF TGTGCCAGCAGCGTGGGCAGTCTCGTTACCTACAATGAGCAGTTCTTC
TRBJ1-4 TRBV28 once TRBD1 CASSLGTGGEKLFF TGTGCCAGCAGTTTGGGGACAGGGGGTGAAAAACTGTTTTTT
TRBJ2-7 TRBV18 - TRBD1 CASSPAQGIPYEQYF TGTGCCAGCTCACCAGCACAGGGGATCCCCTACGAGCAGTACTTC
TRBJ1-1 TRBV10-3 - - CAISESRTREDTEAFF TGTGCCATCAGTGAGTCGAGGACCCGGGAGGACACTGAAGCTTTCTTT
TRBJ2-7 TRBV2 - TRBD1 CASILQGFSSLHF TGTGCCAGCATCCTACAGGGGTTTTCTAGTTTGCACTTC
TRBJ2-3 TRBV10-1 - TRBD1 CASSEQGGASTDTQYF TGCGCCAGCAGTGAACAGGGGGGTGCTAGCACAGATACGCAGTATTTT
TRBJ1-6 TRBV27 once TRBD1 CASSLSGRGFFYSPLHF TGTGCCAGCAGTTTATCGGGCAGGGGGTTTTTTTATTCACCCCTCCACTTT
TRBJ2-7 TRBV27 - - CASRNHRSSYEQYF TGTGCCAGCCGCAATCACAGGAGCTCCTACGAGCAGTACTTC
TRBJ1-1 TRBV7-9 - - CASSQSDSRTEAFF TGTGCCAGCAGTCAAAGCGACAGCCGCACTGAAGCTTTCTTT
TRBJ1-4 TRBV9 - TRBD1 CASSVGAGGAPVREKLFF TGTGCCAGCAGCGTAGGGGCAGGGGGCGCCCCGGTGAGAGAAAAACTGTTTTTT
TRBJ1-6 TRBV7-2 once - CASSTHAGGDRGLTLHF TGTGCCAGCAGTACCCACGCGGGCGGGGACCGGGGGTTGACCCTCCACTTT
TRBJ1-2 TRBV19 - TRBD1 CASSPVDRSNYGYTF TGTGCCAGTAGTCCGGTGGACAGGTCTAACTATGGCTACACCTTC